The 20 T cell receptor beta chains reported below all come from one sample, sequenced in a study of blood T cell repertoires in COVID-19. Profiling relied on immunoSEQ multiplex PCR, and the TCRdb table lists in-frame clones only, not all of them. There are 250,000 or so clones in the sample; 80% to 90% occur only once, and about 4% lies in the top ten. Material: PBMCs or T cells enriched from blood (not recorded which). These receptor sequences come from a woman in her twenties or thirties who had been exposed to COVID-19.

This rearrangement joins TRBV24-1 to TRBJ1-1; the D gene is possibly TRBD1 (6 bases). The V end was cut by 6 bases, the J end by 4 bases, with 11 bases between. CDR1 KGHDR and CDR2 SFDVKD come from the germline V gene. This CDR3 comprises 13 residues. The CDR3 DNA reads as TGTGCCACCAGTTATACAGGGTCCACTGAAGCTTTCTTT. The encoded protein is CATSYTGSTEAFF.

The genes are TRBV2 and TRBJ1-1; TRBD1 agrees at 8 bases. The CDR3 consists of 14 residues. V lost 6 bases, J lost 4 bases, and 7 bases stayed unmatched. Germline CDR1 is SNHLY and CDR2 is FYNNEI. The CDR3 is CASSNRGWSTEAFF. The CDR3 bases are TGTGCCAGCAGCAACAGGGGGTGGTCCACTGAAGCTTTCTTT.

V and J are TRBV9 and TRBJ2-7; 8 positions agree with TRBD1. CDR1 is SGDLS and CDR2 is YYNGEE in the germline V gene. The CDR3 covers 15 residues. Trimming removed 0 bases from V and 0 bases from J; junction bases left unmatched: 2. The CDR3 region is CASSVGRGLSYEQYF. CDR3 bases: TGTGCCAGCAGCGTAGGCAGGGGGCTCTCCTACGAGCAGTACTTC.

This chain links TRBV5-6 with TRBJ2-1, with D perhaps matching TRBD1 (6 bases). In germline, CDR1 is SGHDT, CDR2 YYEEEE. V was trimmed by 4 bases and J by 1 base, leaving 9 bases between them. The CDR3 length is 14 residues. The CDR3 region is CASSRQESYNEQFF. DNA of the CDR3: TGTGCCAGCAGCCGACAGGAATCCTACAATGAGCAGTTCTTC.

In DNA form, the CDR3 reads TGTGCCAGCAGTTTATCAGGGTACAATCAGCCCCAGCATTTT. Its translation is CASSLSGYNQPQHF. The chain recombines TRBV28 with TRBJ1-5; a possible D gene is TRBD1 (5 bases). Germline CDR1 MDHEN, CDR2 SYDVKM. Trimming removed 1 base at V and 3 bases at J, with 7 bases between. The CDR3 covers 14 residues. Drawing the rest from reference TRBV28 and TRBJ1-5, the complete variable domain is DVKVTQSSRYLVKRTGEKVFLECVQDMDHENMFWYRQDPGLGLRLIYFSYDVKMKEKGDIPEGYSVSREKKERFSLILESASTNQTSMYLCASSLSGYNQPQHFGDGTRLSIL.

The gene calls are TRBV5-1 and TRBJ2-5, with 11 bases matching TRBD2. Germline CDR1 and CDR2: SGHRS and YFSETQ. Trimming removed 1 base from V and 0 bases from J; junction bases left unmatched: 5. The CDR3 covers 17 residues. This CDR3 reads CASSLLAGGAYQETQYF. CDR3 sequence (DNA): TGCGCCAGCAGCTTGTTAGCGGGAGGGGCGTACCAAGAGACCCAGTACTTC. Supplemented by reference TRBV5-1 and TRBJ2-5, the full variable domain reads KAGVTQTPRYLIKTRGQQVTLSCSPISGHRSVSWYQQTPGQGLQFLFEYFSETQRNKGNFPGRFSGRQFSNSRSEMNVSTLELGDSALYLCASSLLAGGAYQETQYFGPGTRLLVL.

The chain is built from TRBV6-5 and TRBJ2-1; 7 bases map to TRBD2. This CDR3 contains 14 residues. Germline V lookup: CDR1 MNHEY, CDR2 SVGAGI. J was trimmed by 2 bases and V by 5 bases; bases with no gene match: 3. The CDR3 DNA follows: TGTGCCAGCAGTACCGGGACTACCTACAATGAGCAGTTCTTC. Translating gives CASSTGTTYNEQFF.

Remarks on this clone: One junction end does not reproduce the germline sequence, and a read error may be involved. The rearrangement uses TRBV15 and TRBJ2-3, with a tentative D call TRBD2 (7 bases). Germline V gene sequence: CDR1 LNHNV, CDR2 YYDKDF (reference sequence). The CDR3 runs to 15 residues. The CDR3 DNA follows: TGTGCCACCAGCGGAGAACGGGGGGCCGGAGATACGCAGTATTTT. Its protein is CATSGERGAGDTQYF.

This chain connects TRBV20-1 to TRBJ2-1; 7 positions match TRBD2. This CDR3 region has 14 residues. CDR1 and CDR2 from the germline V gene are DFQATT and SNEGSKA (reference sequence). The V segment lost 3 bases and the J segment 10 bases; nucleotides outside the gene matches: 12. This CDR3 is CSASPSGKGQEQFF. The CDR3 DNA sequence: TGCAGTGCTAGTCCCAGCGGGAAGGGTCAAGAGCAGTTCTTC.

The gene calls are TRBV19 and TRBJ1-5; 10 nucleotides agree with TRBD1. The V gene's germline CDR1 is LNHDA and CDR2 SQIVND (reference sequence). Trimming removed 6 bases from V and 3 bases from J; junction bases left unmatched: 8. The CDR3 runs 16 residues. The CDR3, as DNA: TGTGCCAGTAGGTTGGGGACAGGGGACAACAATCAGCCCCAGCATTTT. It is translated as CASRLGTGDNNQPQHF.

A single count supports this clone. This chain connects TRBV4-1 to TRBJ2-7; a possible D gene is TRBD2 (5 bases). Germline assignment: CDR1 MGHRA and CDR2 YSYEKL. This CDR3 has 15 residues. V lost 0 bases, J lost 4 bases, and 13 bases lay in between. Here the CDR3 reads CASSQDLVSGYEQYF. In DNA form, the CDR3 reads TGCGCCAGCAGCCAAGATTTGGTTTCGGGATACGAGCAGTACTTC.

This chain connects TRBV28 to TRBJ2-7, with TRBD2 matching 14 bases. This CDR3 has 17 residues. V lost 6 bases, J lost 6 bases, and 13 bases stayed unmatched. The germline CDR1 and CDR2 sequences are MDHEN and SYDVKM. Here the CDR3 DNA reads TGTGCCAGCAGGGGGGGGACTAGCGGGAGAGGTTTCTTCGAGCAGTACTTC. This sequence encodes CASRGGTSGRGFFEQYF.

This rearrangement joins TRBV28 to TRBJ1-1, with 9 bases fitting TRBD1. Germline V lookup: CDR1 MDHEN, CDR2 SYDVKM. J lost 11 bases, V lost 6 bases, and 13 bases had no gene match. The CDR3 is made up of 14 amino acids. The CDR3 DNA follows: TGTGCCAGCAGCCCAGGGACAGGGCTTTCGCGGGCTTTCTTT. It is translated as CASSPGTGLSRAFF.

V gene TRBV6-5 combines with J gene TRBJ2-7; 7 positions match TRBD2. Trimming removed 7 bases from V and 4 bases from J; junction bases left unmatched: 13. The CDR3 runs to 15 residues. Per germline, CDR1 MNHEY and CDR2 SVGAGI. The CDR3 nucleotides are TGTGCCAGCACCCCCTGGGCGGGAGTTCGGTACGAGCAGTACTTC. This translates into CASTPWAGVRYEQYF.

The gene calls are TRBV5-1 and TRBJ1-3; 7 bases fit TRBD1. V lost 2 bases and J lost 0; bases outside the gene matches: 2. Germline CDR1 is SGHRS and CDR2 is YFSETQ. There are 15 residues in the CDR3. The CDR3 loop is CASSFAGGSGNTIYF. Here the CDR3 DNA reads TGCGCCAGCAGCTTTGCAGGGGGCTCTGGAAACACCATATATTTT.

The chain carries TRBV5-1 and TRBJ1-1; 7 bases are shared with TRBD1. J was trimmed by 10 bases and V by 4 bases; bases with no gene match: 10. This CDR3 is built from 13 residues. Germline V gene data show CDR1 as SGHRS and CDR2 as YFSETQ. The CDR3 reads CASSLVDRRGAFF. The CDR3 DNA reads as TGCGCCAGCAGCCTGGTGGACAGGCGGGGAGCTTTCTTT.

This sequence joins TRBV12-3 or TRBV12-4 and TRBJ2-7; a weak D match, TRBD2 (6 bases). CDR3 length equals 13 residues. V was cut by 6 bases and J by 6 bases, with 15 bases left in between. The CDR3 sequence: CASSPSVGGEQYF. DNA for the CDR3: TGTGCCAGCAGCCCCTCCGTGGGGGGCGAGCAGTACTTC.

The chain has TRBV6-5 and TRBJ1-2, with a tentative D call TRBD1 (5 bases). The CDR3 loop spans 13 amino acids. Germline V CDR1 and CDR2: MNHEY, SVGAGI. The V gene lost 7 bases and the J gene lost 6 bases, with 15 bases spanning the gap. The DNA of the CDR3 is TGTGCCAGCAAAACAGGTTTCTTTAATGGCTACACCTTC. Protein sequence: CASKTGFFNGYTF.

The rearrangement links TRBV19 to TRBJ1-2, with a possible D match to TRBD1 (5 bases). The CDR3 loop spans 14 amino acids. CDR1 is LNHDA, CDR2 SQIVND, per germline (reference sequence). Trimming cost V 6 bases and J 8 bases, with 19 bases left between them. The CDR3 region is CASSRQFRRRGYTF. CDR3 nucleotide sequence: TGTGCCAGTAGCAGACAGTTTCGGCGAAGGGGCTACACCTTC.

The chain employs TRBV30 and TRBJ1-6, with TRBD1 identical over 7 bases. The CDR3 contains 15 residues. The germline V gene encodes CDR1 GTSNPN and CDR2 SVGIG (reference sequence). The trim removed 2 bases at V and 6 bases at J, leaving 7 bases unmatched. CDR3 DNA sequence: TGTGCCTGGAGTCTACAGGGGCTGGGTAATTCACCCCTCCACTTT. Encoded protein: CAWSLQGLGNSPLHF.